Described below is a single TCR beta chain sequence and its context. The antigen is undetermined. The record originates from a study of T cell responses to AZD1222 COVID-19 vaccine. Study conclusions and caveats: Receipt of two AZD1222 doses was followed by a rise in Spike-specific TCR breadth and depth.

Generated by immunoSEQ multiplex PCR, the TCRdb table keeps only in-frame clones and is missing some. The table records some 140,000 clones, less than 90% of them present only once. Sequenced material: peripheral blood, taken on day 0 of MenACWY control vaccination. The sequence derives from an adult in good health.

CDR3 residues: CASSITGEDHNEQFF. DNA for the CDR3: TGTGCCAGTAGTATTACAGGGGAGGACCACAATGAGCAGTTCTTC. This chain uses TRBV19 with TRBJ2-1; maybe TRBD1 (7 bases). The CDR3 loop spans 15 amino acids. Germline V lookup: CDR1 LNHDA, CDR2 SQIVND (reference sequence). The germline V and J ends were trimmed by 3 bases and 5 bases, with 14 bases remaining between them.